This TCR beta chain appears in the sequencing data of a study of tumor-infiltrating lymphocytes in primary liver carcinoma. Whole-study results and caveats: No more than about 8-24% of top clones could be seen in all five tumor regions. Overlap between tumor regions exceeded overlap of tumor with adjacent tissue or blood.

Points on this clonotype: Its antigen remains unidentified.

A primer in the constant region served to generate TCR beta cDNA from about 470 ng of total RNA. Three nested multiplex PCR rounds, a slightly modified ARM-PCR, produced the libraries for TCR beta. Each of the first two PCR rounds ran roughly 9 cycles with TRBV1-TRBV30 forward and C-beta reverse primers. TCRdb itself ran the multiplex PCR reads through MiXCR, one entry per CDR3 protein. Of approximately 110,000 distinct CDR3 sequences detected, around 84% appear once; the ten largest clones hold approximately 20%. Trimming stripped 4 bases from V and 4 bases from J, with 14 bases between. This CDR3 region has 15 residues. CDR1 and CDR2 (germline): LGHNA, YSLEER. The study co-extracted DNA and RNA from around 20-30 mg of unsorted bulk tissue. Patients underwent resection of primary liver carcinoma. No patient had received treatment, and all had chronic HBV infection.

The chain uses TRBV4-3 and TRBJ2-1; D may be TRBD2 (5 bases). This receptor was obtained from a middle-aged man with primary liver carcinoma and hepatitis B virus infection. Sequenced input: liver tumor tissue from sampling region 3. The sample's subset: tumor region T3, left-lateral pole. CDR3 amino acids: CASSRTWESYNEQFF. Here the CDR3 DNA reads TGCGCCAGCAGCCGAACATGGGAGTCGTACAATGAGCAGTTCTTC.